This T cell receptor (beta chain) was recorded in a study of cytomegalovirus exposure and HLA in healthy donors. Looked up from germline, CDR1 is SNHLY and CDR2 is FYNNEI. The CDR3 runs to 13 residues. Researchers ran the PCR with 60 Vbeta and 13 Jbeta primers. The method was immunoSEQ multiplex PCR; TCRdb's version includes in-frame clones alone and lacks a portion of them. The repertoire holds around 120,000 clones, with 60% to 75% as singletons. The sample consisted of PBMCs. This receptor was obtained from a man aged 40-55 years in good health and CMV-seropositive. The V call is TRBV2, the J call TRBJ2-5, with 10 bases fitting TRBD1. Gene TRBJ2-7 matches the end of the DNA better, so the J call may be wrong. CDR3 sequence (DNA): TGTGCCAGCAGCGACGACAGGGGGCCCGAGCAGTACTTC. Its protein product is CASSDDRGPEQYF.